This TCR beta chain appears in the sequencing data of a study of cytomegalovirus exposure and HLA in healthy donors. This PCR relied on a set of 60 Vbeta primers and 13 Jbeta primers. The table came from immunoSEQ multiplex PCR; TCRdb's copy has only in-frame clones and leaves some out. In the table there are over 200,000 clones, about 72% of which are singletons. In this sample, this clone turned up once. Its target is not known. Other nucleotide sequences in the sample specify the same CDR3. In germline, CDR1 is LNHDA, CDR2 SQIVND (reference sequence). V was trimmed by 6 bases and J by 0 bases, leaving 18 bases between them. The CDR3 is 17 residues long. Findings and limits, study-wide: The authors reported that TCR beta sequences could predict HLA-A and HLA-B alleles. These predictions were accurate for most subjects in the first cohort. The authors enumerated 164 TCR beta chains as linked to cytomegalovirus. Presence/absence analyses treated sequencing depth as roughly uniform across donors.

This TCR came from a male donor in good health and CMV-seronegative. The sample comprised PBMCs. This chain links TRBV19 with TRBJ2-4; TRBD2 might be the D (6 bases). Written as DNA, the CDR3 is TGTGCCAGTAGCATGGGGTTTAGCGGATTAGCCAAAAACATTCAGTACTTC. Translated, it gives CASSMGFSGLAKNIQYF.